The present entry profiles one T cell receptor beta chain with its context. Its antigen is currently unknown. This entry belongs to a study of cytomegalovirus exposure and HLA in healthy donors. Study-wide points: Presence/absence analyses took donor sequencing depth as roughly uniform. Researchers counted some 150 TCR beta chains as cytomegalovirus-associated.

The PCR ran on 60 Vbeta and 13 Jbeta primers. Clones were read by immunoSEQ multiplex PCR, and TCRdb kept only the in-frame ones, dropping some. Altogether 55,000 to 85,000 clones are present, about 84% being singletons, with the ten largest covering 7.8%. Germline V gene lookup returns CDR1 WSHSY and CDR2 SAAADI. The CDR3 has 14 amino acids. Trimming removed 0 bases from V and 9 bases from J, with 12 bases in between. This chain uses TRBV10-2 with TRBJ1-5, with D possibly matching TRBD1 (5 bases). Input material: PBMCs. This receptor was obtained from a man younger than 30 in good health and CMV-seropositive. The CDR3 here is CASSESGAMGPQHF. CDR3 bases: TGCGCCAGCAGTGAGTCTGGGGCGATGGGGCCCCAGCATTTT.